This T cell receptor (beta chain) originates from a study of T cells in Graves' hyperthyroidism and ophthalmopathy. The overall study: Peripheral blood was obtained at initial diagnosis, preceding any treatment.

About this clonotype: This may be a read error: a much more frequent sequence differs by one nucleotide.

RNA transcripts served as the template for amplifying TCR beta CDR3 regions. The primer set for the first-round RT-PCR of the TCR CDR3 was HTBI. Via MiXCR, TCRdb re-called the multiplex PCR reads, giving one row per CDR3 protein. The data contain hundreds of thousands of distinct CDR3 sequences, approximately 15% of them singletons. This CDR3 comprises 21 residues. CDR1 is MNHNS and CDR2 is SASEGT in the germline V gene. Diagnostic assessment was based on clinical symptoms, serum thyroxine and TRAb, thyroid ultrasound and orbital computed tomography. The sequencing sample was made of blood. This chain uses TRBV6-1 with TRBJ2-3; 12 positions match TRBD2. This TCR came from a woman aged 30 to 39 with Graves' hyperthyroidism. CDR3 sequence (DNA): TGTGCCTGCAGTCGACAGCTCACCGGGACTAGCGGGCCCATTAGTCCCCATACGCAGTATTTT. Amino acids: CACSRQLTGTSGPISPHTQYF.